This T cell receptor beta chain emerged from a study of neurological immune-mediated disorders. 5'RACE with 10-nucleotide random UMIs generated the cDNA. TCRdb re-called the 5' RACE reads with MiXCR, one entry per CDR3 protein. Of tens of thousands of distinct CDR3 sequences detected, roughly 15% appear once; the ten largest clones hold 25% to 30%. With regard to this clonotype: Its antigen is still unknown. A much larger clone is a single base away; this may be a read error.

Whole-study findings and limits: No CDR3 amino acid sequences recurred among expanded clones across subjects, suggesting private repertoires in all groups.

The CDR3 has 16 amino acids. Germline V gene lookup returns CDR1 KGHDR and CDR2 SFDVKD. The unsorted libraries were generated from a total of 2 million PBMCs, which had been stored in RNAlater at -80 C. The chain carries TRBV24-1 and TRBJ2-3, with D hard to call. This TCR derives from a man aged 65 to 79 in good health. The sequenced sample was PBMCs. CDR3 DNA: TGTACCACCAGTGATGGCGTCGGCTTTAGCACAGATACGCAGTATTTT. Translated: CTTSDGVGFSTDTQYF.